This TCR beta chain stems from a study of cytomegalovirus exposure and HLA in healthy donors. Study conclusions and caveats: Later analysis identified a missense DCLRE1C variant that was linked to TCR beta V- and J-gene trimming.

Looked up from germline, CDR1 is SEHNR and CDR2 is FQNEAQ (reference sequence). The J segment lost 2 bases and the V segment lost 5 bases, leaving 7 bases of the junction unmatched. The CDR3 runs to 18 residues. Worth noting for this clone: Its antigen remains unidentified.

Both 60 Vbeta primers and 13 Jbeta primers went into the PCR. TCRdb's copy holds only in-frame clones and misses some; the assay was immunoSEQ multiplex PCR. This table holds 150,000 or so clones, less than 90% found once. The receptor's source is a boy aged 2 to 10 in good health and CMV-seronegative. Specimen: PBMCs. The rearrangement uses TRBV7-9 and TRBJ2-2; 14 bases are shared with TRBD2. The CDR3 reads CASSPGLAGDGNTGELFF. For the CDR3, the DNA is TGTGCCAGCAGCCCGGGACTAGCGGGAGATGGTAACACCGGGGAGCTGTTTTTT.